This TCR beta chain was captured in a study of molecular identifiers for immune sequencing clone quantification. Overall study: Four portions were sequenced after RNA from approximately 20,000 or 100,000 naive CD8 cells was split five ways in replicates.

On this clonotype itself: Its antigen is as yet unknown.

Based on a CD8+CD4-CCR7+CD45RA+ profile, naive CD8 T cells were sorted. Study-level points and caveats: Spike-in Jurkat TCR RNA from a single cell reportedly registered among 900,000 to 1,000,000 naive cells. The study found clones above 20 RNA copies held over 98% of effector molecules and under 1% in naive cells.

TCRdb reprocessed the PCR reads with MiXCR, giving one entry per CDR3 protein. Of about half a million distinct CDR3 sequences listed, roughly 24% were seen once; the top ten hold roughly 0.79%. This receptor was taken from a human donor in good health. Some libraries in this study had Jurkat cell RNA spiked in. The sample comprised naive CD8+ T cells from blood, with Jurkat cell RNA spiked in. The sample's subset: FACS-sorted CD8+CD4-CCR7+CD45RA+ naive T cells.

This chain's CDR3 is CSAVPGLSGNEKLFF. The CDR3 nucleotides are TGCAGTGCCGTACCGGGTCTCTCCGGGAATGAAAAACTGTTTTTT. The rearrangement links TRBV20-1 to TRBJ1-4; D not resolved. Germline CDR1 and CDR2: DFQATT and SNEGSKA (reference sequence). The CDR3 runs to 15 residues. Trimming left V 6 bases short and J 5 bases short, with 19 bases between.